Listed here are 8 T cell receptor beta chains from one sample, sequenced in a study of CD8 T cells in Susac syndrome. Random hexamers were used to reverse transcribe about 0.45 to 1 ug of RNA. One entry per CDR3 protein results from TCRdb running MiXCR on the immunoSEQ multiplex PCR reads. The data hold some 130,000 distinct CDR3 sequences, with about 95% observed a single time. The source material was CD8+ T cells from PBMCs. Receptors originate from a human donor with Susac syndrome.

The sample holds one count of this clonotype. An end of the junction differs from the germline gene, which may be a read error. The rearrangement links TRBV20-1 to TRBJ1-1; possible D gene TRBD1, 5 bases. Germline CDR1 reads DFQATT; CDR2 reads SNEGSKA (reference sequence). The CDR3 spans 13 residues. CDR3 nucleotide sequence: TGCAGTGCTAGAGGCAGGGAGAACACTGAAGCTTCCTTT. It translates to CSARGRENTEASF.

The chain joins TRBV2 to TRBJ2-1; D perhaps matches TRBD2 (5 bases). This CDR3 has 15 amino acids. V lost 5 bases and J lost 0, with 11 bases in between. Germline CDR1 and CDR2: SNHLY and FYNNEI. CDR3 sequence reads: CASSSGKDSYNEQFF. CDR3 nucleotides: TGTGCCAGCAGTAGCGGTAAGGACTCCTACAATGAGCAGTTCTTC.

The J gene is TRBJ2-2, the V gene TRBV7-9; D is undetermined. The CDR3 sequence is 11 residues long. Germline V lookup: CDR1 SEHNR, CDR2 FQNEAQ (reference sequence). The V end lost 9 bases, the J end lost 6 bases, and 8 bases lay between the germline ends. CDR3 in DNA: TGTGCCAGTAGCACCCCCGGGGAGCTGTTTTTT. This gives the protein CASSTPGELFF.

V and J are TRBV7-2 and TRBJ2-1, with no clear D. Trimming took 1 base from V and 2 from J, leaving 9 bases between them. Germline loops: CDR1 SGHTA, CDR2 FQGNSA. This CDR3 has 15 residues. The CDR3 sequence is CASSLGETPYNEQFF. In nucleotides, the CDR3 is TGTGCCAGCAGCTTAGGTGAGACTCCCTACAATGAGCAGTTCTTC.

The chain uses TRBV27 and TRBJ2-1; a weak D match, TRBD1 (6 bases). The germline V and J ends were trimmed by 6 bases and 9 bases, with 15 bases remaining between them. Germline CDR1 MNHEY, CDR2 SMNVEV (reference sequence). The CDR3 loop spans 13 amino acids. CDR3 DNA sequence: TGTGCCAGCAGCGTCCATGCACAGGGTGAGCAGTTCTTC. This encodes CASSVHAQGEQFF.

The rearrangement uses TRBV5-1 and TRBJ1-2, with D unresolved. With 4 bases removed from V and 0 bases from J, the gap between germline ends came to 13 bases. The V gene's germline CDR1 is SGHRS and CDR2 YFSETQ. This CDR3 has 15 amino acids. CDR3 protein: CASSEGDTTNYGYTF. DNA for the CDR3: TGCGCCAGCAGCGAGGGTGACACAACTAACTATGGCTACACCTTC.

This CDR3 is CASSVGDGGGYTF. Written as DNA, the CDR3 is TGTGCCAGCAGCGTAGGGGACGGAGGAGGCTACACCTTC. This chain connects TRBV9 to TRBJ1-2, with D possibly TRBD1 on 5 matching bases. V dropped 0 bases and J dropped 8 bases, with 11 bases sitting between them. The CDR3 contains 13 residues. CDR1 is SGDLS, CDR2 YYNGEE, per germline.

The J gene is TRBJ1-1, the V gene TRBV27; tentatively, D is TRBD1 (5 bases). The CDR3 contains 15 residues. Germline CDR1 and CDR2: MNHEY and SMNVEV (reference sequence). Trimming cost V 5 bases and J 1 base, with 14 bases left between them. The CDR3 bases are TGTGCCAGCAGTACAGTCGCGGGGGGGAACACTGAAGCTTTCTTT. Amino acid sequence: CASSTVAGGNTEAFF.